This entry concerns a single TCR beta chain. The data belong to a study of T cell repertoires in cytomegalovirus infection. TCRdb re-called the reads with MiXCR, one entry per CDR3 protein. This table has nearly 650,000 distinct CDR3 sequences, roughly a quarter appearing once. The CDR3 spans 16 residues. V gave up 0 bases and J gave up 5 bases, with 16 bases separating them. The germline V gene has CDR1 LNHNV and CDR2 YYDKDF (reference sequence). Specimen: CD8+ T cells from PBMCs. This TCR derives from a human donor in good health (CMV status not recorded). Some clones in this sample may be carry-over from other donors' samples. The genes are TRBV15 and TRBJ2-5, with D possibly TRBD2 on 6 matching bases. For the CDR3, the DNA is TGTGCCACCAGCAGAGAATATGGAGGGGCCCCCGAGACCCAGTACTTC. Residues: CATSREYGGAPETQYF.